Shown below are 24 T cell receptor beta chains from a single sample sequenced in a study of immune characterization of retroperitoneal liposarcoma. TCRdb itself ran the PCR reads through MiXCR, one entry per CDR3 protein. The table lists more than 10,000 distinct CDR3 sequences, 45% to 50% of them singletons. Sequencing was carried out using tumor tissue. The receptors stem from a female donor with retroperitoneal liposarcoma.

The V gene is TRBV7-3, the J gene TRBJ1-1; D ambiguous. The V end lost 1 base, the J end lost 2 bases, and 5 bases lay between the germline ends. Germline V gives CDR1 SGHTA, CDR2 FQGTGA. The CDR3 consists of 13 residues. The DNA of the CDR3 is TGTGCCAGCAGCTTAATGCTAAACACTGAAGCTTTCTTT. This sequence encodes CASSLMLNTEAFF.

As for this clonotype: It is likely a read error, because the conserved phenylalanine at the end of the CDR3 is missing. The chain links TRBV12-3 or TRBV12-4 to TRBJ2-1; TRBD2 agrees at 7 bases. The junction had 6 bases not matched to a gene; V was cut back by 3 bases and J by 1 base. The CDR3 runs 16 residues. The CDR3 DNA reads as TGTGCCAGCAGTTTTATCCTAGCGGCTTCCTACAATGAGCAGTTCCTC. Protein sequence: CASSFILAASYNEQFL.

V is TRBV6-8 and J is TRBJ2-1, with 8 bases matching TRBD1. Trimming cost V 5 bases and J 0 bases; bases outside gene matches: 6. Germline CDR1 MNHGY, CDR2 SAAAGT. The CDR3 has 16 residues. The CDR3 bases are TGTGCCAGCAGTAAAACAGGGGGTCTCTCCTACAATGAGCAGTTCTTC. This gives the protein CASSKTGGLSYNEQFF.

This clonotype qualifies as medium-sized (0.01 to 0.1%). The gene calls are TRBV12-5 and TRBJ2-3, with 8 bases lining up with TRBD1. The J segment lost 4 bases and the V segment lost 0 bases, leaving 12 bases of the junction unmatched. CDR1 is LGHNT and CDR2 is FRNRAP in the germline V gene. The length of the CDR3 is 18 residues. The CDR3 is CASGLVPKQGVDADTQYF. The CDR3 DNA sequence: TGTGCTAGTGGTTTGGTTCCGAAACAGGGGGTAGACGCAGATACGCAGTATTTT.

The chain is built from TRBV6-1 and TRBJ2-1; D is perhaps TRBD1 (6 bases). The DNA end lines up better with TRBJ2-5; the J call may be wrong. This CDR3 contains 15 residues. The germline V gene encodes CDR1 MNHNS and CDR2 SASEGT. CDR3 amino acids: CASRKTGSIQETQYF. DNA for the CDR3: TGTGCCAGCAGAAAGACAGGCTCGATCCAAGAGACCCAGTACTTC.

About this clonotype: No conserved phenylalanine or tryptophan ends this CDR3, so it is likely a read error. Because the CDR3's place on the DNA is in doubt, the DNA is left out and the CDR3 is given as listed by TCRdb. The chain is built from TRBV7-6 and TRBJ2-3. The germline V gene encodes CDR1 SGHVS and CDR2 FNYEAQ. Both ends counted, the CDR3 spans 15 residues. CDR3 protein: CASSLTRLAYDHRFC.

As for this clonotype: A much larger clone sits a single nucleotide away, making a read error possible. This rearrangement joins TRBV6-1 to TRBJ2-1; either TRBD1 or TRBD2 may fit D (5 bases each). This CDR3 is built from 12 residues. CDR1 is MNHNS and CDR2 is SASEGT in the germline V gene. Trimming left V 1 base short and J 10 bases short, with 8 bases between. CDR3 bases: TGTGCCAGCAGTGAAGTAGGGGACGAGCAGTTCTTC. Translation: CASSEVGDEQFF.

This chain connects TRBV7-2 to TRBJ2-1, with 7 positions matching TRBD1. Trimming removed 2 bases from V and 8 bases from J; junction bases left unmatched: 3. Germline V CDR1 and CDR2: SGHTA, FQGNSA. This CDR3 spans 13 amino acids. CDR3 DNA sequence: TGTGCCAGCAGCTTAAGGGGGCTAGATGAGCAGTTCTTC. Its translation is CASSLRGLDEQFF.

The chain joins TRBV6-2 or TRBV6-3 to TRBJ1-5, with D perhaps matching TRBD1 (5 bases). CDR1 and CDR2 from the germline V gene are MNHEY and SVGEGT. With 0 bases removed from V and 4 bases from J, the gap between germline ends came to 10 bases. This CDR3 has 15 amino acids. This CDR3 reads CASSYSWGGNQPQHF. CDR3 nucleotides: TGTGCCAGCAGTTACTCTTGGGGGGGGAATCAGCCCCAGCATTTT.

In its sample, this clonotype was seen a few times. The rearrangement joins TRBV6-1 to TRBJ2-5; TRBD1 agrees at 9 bases. The DNA end favors TRBJ2-7, so the J call may be wrong. The CDR3 totals 16 residues. Germline V gives CDR1 MNHNS, CDR2 SASEGT. CDR3 sequence reads: CASRNPLGQGSYEQYF. The CDR3 bases are TGTGCCAGCAGGAACCCTCTGGGACAGGGAAGTTACGAGCAGTACTTC.

The table lists this clonotype with a count of one. The rearrangement joins TRBV7-6 to TRBJ1-5, with D maybe TRBD1 (6 bases). Looked up from germline, CDR1 is SGHVS and CDR2 is FNYEAQ. The CDR3 is made up of 13 amino acids. Trimming stripped 5 bases from V and 7 bases from J, with 12 bases between. CDR3: CASSQNRVQPQHF. The CDR3 DNA follows: TGTGCCAGCAGCCAGAACAGGGTACAGCCCCAGCATTTT.

This clonotype was detected only a few times. The chain has TRBV28 and TRBJ2-7, with TRBD1 matching over 9 bases. Germline assignment: CDR1 MDHEN and CDR2 SYDVKM. The CDR3 is made up of 13 amino acids. J lost 5 bases, V lost 10 bases, and 9 bases had no gene match. CDR3 nucleotide sequence: TGTGCCACCATTACAGGGGGCGCCCACGAGCAGTACTTC. This encodes CATITGGAHEQYF.

This chain joins TRBV6-1 and TRBJ2-1; the D gene is possibly TRBD2 (7 bases). The end of the DNA fits TRBJ2-7 better, so the J call may be wrong. The CDR3 consists of 15 residues. Germline V gives CDR1 MNHNS, CDR2 SASEGT. The CDR3 DNA reads as TGTGCCAGCAGCTCCCCGGGGGGCAGCTACAATGAGCAGTACTTC. Translation: CASSSPGGSYNEQYF.

This clonotype was detected only a few times. The V gene is TRBV7-3, the J gene TRBJ2-1; D is ambiguous. The CDR3 loop spans 13 amino acids. The V end was cut by 5 bases, the J end by 13 bases, with 18 bases between. Germline lookup yields CDR1 SGHTA and CDR2 FQGTGA. CDR3: CASSGGRQETQFF. For the CDR3, the DNA is TGTGCCAGCAGCGGCGGACGACAAGAGACCCAGTTCTTC.

The J gene is TRBJ2-2, the V gene TRBV6-8; a possible D gene is TRBD2 (6 bases). Germline V gives CDR1 MNHGY, CDR2 SAAAGT. The V gene lost 4 bases and the J gene lost 6 bases, with 12 bases spanning the gap. This CDR3 contains 14 residues. CDR3 in DNA: TGTGCCAGCAGTTTACGGCGGGACCCCGGGGAGCTGTTTTTT. Translating it yields CASSLRRDPGELFF.

Comment on this clonotype: At one end, the junction sequence differs from germline, possibly due to a read error. This chain links TRBV6-5 with TRBJ2-5; D is unresolved. Germline V CDR1 and CDR2: MNHEY, SVGAGI. The CDR3 consists of 11 residues. CDR3 in amino acids: CASSEWKTQDF. DNA for the CDR3: TGTGCCAGCAGTGAATGGAAGACCCAGGACTTC.

This clonotype is judged medium-sized (0.01 to 0.1%). The rearrangement joins TRBV6-1 to TRBJ2-1, with D possibly matching TRBD2 (6 bases). This CDR3 contains 16 residues. Trimming stripped 5 bases from V and 0 bases from J, with 14 bases between. Germline CDR1 and CDR2: MNHNS and SASEGT. As DNA, the CDR3 is TGTGCCAGCAGTCACCATGACGGGAGCTCCTACAATGAGCAGTTCTTC. This gives the protein CASSHHDGSSYNEQFF.

This clonotype showed up many times. The chain is built from TRBV7-9 and TRBJ2-5; perhaps TRBD2 as D (6 bases). TRBJ2-7 matches the DNA end more closely, so the J call is doubtful. The CDR3 length is 16 residues. The germline V gene has CDR1 SEHNR and CDR2 FQNEAQ (reference sequence). CDR3 residues: CASRGGSQGTDYEQYF. CDR3 nucleotide sequence: TGTGCCAGCAGGGGAGGTTCGCAGGGTACCGACTACGAGCAGTACTTC.

Notes on this clonotype: Possible read error: a much larger clone is one base away. The V call is TRBV27, the J call TRBJ2-1, with unresolved D. Germline V CDR1 and CDR2: MNHEY, SMNVEV (reference sequence). V lost 7 bases and J lost 13, with 26 bases in between. CDR3 size: 15 residues. CDR3 DNA sequence: TGTGCCAGCACCATGCTGGCCAGGATGGAAAACATTCAGTTCTTC. Its protein product is CASTMLARMENIQFF.

The V and J genes are TRBV6-1 and TRBJ2-2; D ambiguous. Germline V CDR1 and CDR2: MNHNS, SASEGT. V was shortened by 7 bases and J by 4 bases, with 7 bases between the two germline ends. The CDR3 consists of 12 residues. The chain's CDR3 is CASMGFTGELFF. CDR3 nucleotide sequence: TGTGCCAGCATGGGTTTCACCGGGGAGCTGTTTTTT.

By share of the sample, this clonotype is medium-sized. V and J are TRBV27 and TRBJ2-1; TRBD2 matches at 13 bases. The CDR3 is 15 residues long. Germline V gene sequence: CDR1 MNHEY, CDR2 SMNVEV (reference sequence). J gave up 5 bases and V 6 bases, and 4 bases lay outside the gene matches. The CDR3 loop reads CASRSGTSGNNEQFF. In nucleotides, the CDR3 is TGTGCCAGCAGATCCGGGACTAGCGGGAACAATGAGCAGTTCTTC.

This clonotype is judged medium-sized. The CDR3 DNA reads TGTGCCAGCAGTGAAGAAGGCCATAGACAGGGGATGGACGAGCAGTACTTC. Translated, it gives CASSEEGHRQGMDEQYF. The chain has TRBV6-1 and TRBJ2-1; 8 bases align to TRBD1. The J call is in doubt because the DNA end fits TRBJ2-7 better. The germline V gene encodes CDR1 MNHNS and CDR2 SASEGT. The length of the CDR3 is 17 residues.

This chain joins TRBV6-1 and TRBJ1-2; tentatively, D is TRBD1 (5 bases). Between the trimmed V and J ends, which lost 2 bases and 4 bases, there was a span of 11 bases. The CDR3 runs 14 residues. The germline gives CDR1 MNHNS, CDR2 SASEGT. CDR3 residues: CASSERSGTYGYTF. Written as DNA, the CDR3 is TGTGCCAGCAGTGAAAGGTCAGGGACCTATGGCTACACCTTC.

The chain combines TRBV6-1 with TRBJ2-1; D perhaps matches TRBD2 (5 bases). In germline, CDR1 is MNHNS, CDR2 SASEGT. This CDR3 region has 12 residues. Trimming left V 2 bases short and J 15 bases short, with 14 bases between. The CDR3 region is CASSETVRVAFF. The CDR3, as DNA: TGTGCCAGCAGTGAAACGGTGAGGGTTGCGTTCTTC.